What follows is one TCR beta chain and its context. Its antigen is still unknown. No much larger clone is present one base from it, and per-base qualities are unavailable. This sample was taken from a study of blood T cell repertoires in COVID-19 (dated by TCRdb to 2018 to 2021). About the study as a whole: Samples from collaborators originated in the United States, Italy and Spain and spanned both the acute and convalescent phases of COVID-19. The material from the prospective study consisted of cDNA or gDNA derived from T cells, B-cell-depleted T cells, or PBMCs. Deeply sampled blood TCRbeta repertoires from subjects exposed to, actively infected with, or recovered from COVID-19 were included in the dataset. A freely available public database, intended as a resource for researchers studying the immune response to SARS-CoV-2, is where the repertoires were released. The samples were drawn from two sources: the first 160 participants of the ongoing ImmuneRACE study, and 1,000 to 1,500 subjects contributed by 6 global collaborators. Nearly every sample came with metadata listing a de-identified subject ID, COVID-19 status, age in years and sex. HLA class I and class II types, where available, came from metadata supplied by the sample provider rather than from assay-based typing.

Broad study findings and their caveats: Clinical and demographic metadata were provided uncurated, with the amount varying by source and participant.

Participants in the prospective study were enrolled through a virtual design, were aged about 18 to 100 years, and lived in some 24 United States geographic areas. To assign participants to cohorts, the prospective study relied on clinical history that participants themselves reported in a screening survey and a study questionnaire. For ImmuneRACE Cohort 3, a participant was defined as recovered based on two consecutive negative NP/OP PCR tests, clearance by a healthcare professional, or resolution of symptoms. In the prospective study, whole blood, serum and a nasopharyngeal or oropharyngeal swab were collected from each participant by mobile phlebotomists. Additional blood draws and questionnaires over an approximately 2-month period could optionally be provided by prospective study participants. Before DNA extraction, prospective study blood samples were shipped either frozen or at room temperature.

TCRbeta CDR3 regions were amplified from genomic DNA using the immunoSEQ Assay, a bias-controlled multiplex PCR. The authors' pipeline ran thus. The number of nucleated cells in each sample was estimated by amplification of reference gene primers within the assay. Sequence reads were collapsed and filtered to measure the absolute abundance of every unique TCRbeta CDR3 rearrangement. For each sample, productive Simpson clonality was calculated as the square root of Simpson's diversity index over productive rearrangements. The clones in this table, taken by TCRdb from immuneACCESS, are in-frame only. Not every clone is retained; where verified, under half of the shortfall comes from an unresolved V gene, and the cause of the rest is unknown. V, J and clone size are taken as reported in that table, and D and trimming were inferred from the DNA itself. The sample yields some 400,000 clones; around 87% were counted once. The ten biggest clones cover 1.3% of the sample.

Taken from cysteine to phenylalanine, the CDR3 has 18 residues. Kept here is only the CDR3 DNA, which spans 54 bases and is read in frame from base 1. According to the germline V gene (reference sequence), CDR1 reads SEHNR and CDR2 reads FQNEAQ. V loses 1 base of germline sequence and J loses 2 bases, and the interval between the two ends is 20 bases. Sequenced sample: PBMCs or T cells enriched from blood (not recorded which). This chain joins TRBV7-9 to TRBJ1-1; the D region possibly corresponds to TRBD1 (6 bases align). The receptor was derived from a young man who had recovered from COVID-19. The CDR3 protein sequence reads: CASSLVGGAQGSNTEAFF. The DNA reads TGTGCCAGCAGCTTAGTGGGGGGGGCACAGGGCTCAAACACTGAAGCTTTCTTT.